What follows are 26 T cell receptor beta chains derived from one specimen sequenced in a study of cytomegalovirus exposure and HLA in healthy donors (dated by TCRdb to about 2017). Libraries were constructed by the immunoSEQ multiplex PCR assay. For the multiplex PCR, a mixture combining 60 forward primers for TCR Vbeta segments and 13 reverse primers for TCR Jbeta segments was used. What TCRdb holds here is the immuneACCESS table cut down to in-frame rearrangements. Part of the clones is not present; checked against another copy, under half of the missing clones reflect an unresolved V gene, and the others are unexplained. For this sample there are roughly 190,000 clones; approximately 81% appear just once. 3.8% of the sample is in the top ten clones. The sample was PBMCs. All receptors derive from a man in his forties or fifties in good health and CMV-seronegative.

This sequence joins TRBV10-3 and TRBJ1-2, with TRBD1 as a possible D gene (6 bases). Trimming took off 6 bases at V and 6 bases at J, with 17 bases between the two ends. The CDR3 totals 14 residues. Germline values: CDR1 ENHRY, CDR2 SYGVKD. The CDR3 loop reads CAISTNQGQDGYTF. The CDR3 bases are TGTGCCATCAGCACTAATCAGGGGCAGGATGGCTACACCTTC.

Worth noting for this clone: Other DNA variants within this sample encode the same CDR3. The CDR3 protein is CASSFFTSYEQYF. CDR3 nucleotide sequence: TGTGCCAGCAGCTTCTTCACGAGCTACGAGCAGTACTTC. The chain has TRBV7-2 and TRBJ2-7; D gene uncertain. The V and J ends lost 3 bases and 3 bases respectively, with 9 bases between them. This CDR3 has 13 residues. CDR1 and CDR2 from the germline V gene are SGHTA and FQGNSA. Full variable domain (outside the CDR3, taken from reference TRBV7-2 and TRBJ2-7): GAGVSQSPSNKVTEKGKDVELRCDPISGHTALYWYRQSLGQGLEFLIYFQGNSAPDKSGLPSDRFSAERTGGSVSTLTIQRTQQEDSAVYLCASSFFTSYEQYFGPGTRLTVT.

V usage is TRBV5-1 and J usage is TRBJ2-5, with TRBD1 identical over 8 bases. The CDR3 is made up of 14 amino acids. Germline CDR1 reads SGHRS; CDR2 reads YFSETQ. V was clipped by 2 bases and J by 4 bases; unmatched bases: 4. The CDR3, as DNA: TGCGCCAGCAGCTTTCAGGGGGCTGGAGAGACCCAGTACTTC. Its protein is CASSFQGAGETQYF.

CDR3 region: CAGRLAGGSWAQYF. In DNA, the CDR3 is TGTGCCGGCAGACTAGCGGGGGGCTCCTGGGCGCAGTATTTT. The gene calls are TRBV30 and TRBJ2-3, with 13 bases that match TRBD2. The CDR3 spans 14 residues. Germline V lookup: CDR1 GTSNPN, CDR2 SVGIG (reference sequence). The V and J ends lost 8 bases and 10 bases, in that order; junction bases with no gene match: 12.

The chain recombines TRBV30 with TRBJ1-3; TRBD1 is a possible D gene (5 bases). V dropped 2 bases and J dropped 5 bases, with 10 bases sitting between them. Germline CDR1 reads GTSNPN; CDR2 reads SVGIG (reference sequence). CDR3 length: 13 residues. CDR3 sequence (DNA): TGTGCCTGGAGTTACGGGGGGAGAAACACCATATATTTT. Its protein product is CAWSYGGRNTIYF.

The chain employs TRBV29-1 and TRBJ2-5; TRBD1 matches at 8 bases. Germline-derived CDR1 and CDR2 are SQVTM and ANQGSEA. V shed 7 bases and J 4 bases; nucleotides not matched to a gene: 2. The CDR3 contains 11 residues. In nucleotides, the CDR3 is TGCAGCGCCGACAGGGGAGAGACCCAGTACTTC. This encodes CSADRGETQYF.

The chain joins TRBV7-9 to TRBJ2-3, with 8 positions matching TRBD2. This CDR3 spans 15 amino acids. Losses at the gene ends were 3 bases for V and 1 base for J; bases not matched to a gene: 3. Germline CDR1 reads SEHNR; CDR2 reads FQNEAQ (reference sequence). The CDR3 sequence: CASSFTSGRTDTQYF. DNA of the CDR3: TGTGCCAGCAGCTTTACTAGCGGACGCACAGATACGCAGTATTTT.

The genes are TRBV14 and TRBJ2-7, with 9 bases identical to TRBD1. This CDR3 is built from 15 residues. J was trimmed by 6 bases and V by 4 bases; bases with no gene match: 10. Germline V gives CDR1 SGHDN, CDR2 FVKESK. The chain's CDR3 is CASSPPGQGIAEQYF. The CDR3 nucleotides read TGTGCCAGCAGCCCACCGGGACAGGGCATTGCCGAGCAGTACTTC.

V and J are TRBV12-5 and TRBJ1-5, with D unclear. This CDR3 comprises 15 residues. V lost 1 base to trimming and J lost 9 bases, with 16 bases between them. The germline V gene encodes CDR1 LGHNT and CDR2 FRNRAP. The CDR3 loop reads CASGLGEGNSRPQHF. DNA for the CDR3: TGTGCTAGTGGTTTGGGAGAGGGCAATAGCCGGCCCCAGCATTTT.

The chain has TRBV7-2 and TRBJ2-7; no reliable D call. The germline V and J ends were trimmed by 2 bases and 2 bases, with 13 bases remaining between them. This CDR3 is 15 amino acids long. CDR1 is SGHTA and CDR2 is FQGNSA in the germline V gene. In DNA, the CDR3 is TGTGCCAGCAGCTTACTAAGAGGTACCACCTACGAGCAGTACTTC. It specifies CASSLLRGTTYEQYF. Based on the CDR3 plus reference TRBV7-2 and TRBJ2-7, the full variable domain is GAGVSQSPSNKVTEKGKDVELRCDPISGHTALYWYRQSLGQGLEFLIYFQGNSAPDKSGLPSDRFSAERTGGSVSTLTIQRTQQEDSAVYLCASSLLRGTTYEQYFGPGTRLTVT.

This clone was observed a few times. The chain carries TRBV6-7 and TRBJ2-7, with 10 bases identical to TRBD2. TRBV6-7 counts as an open reading frame of uncertain function. The trim removed 1 base at V and 7 bases at J, leaving 7 bases unmatched. The CDR3 contains 15 residues. Here the CDR3 reads CASSYWASGGEEQYF. In DNA form, the CDR3 reads TGTGCCAGCAGTTACTGGGCCAGCGGGGGGGAGGAGCAGTACTTC.

The table lists this clone with a few counts. The chain is built from TRBV29-1 and TRBJ2-7; 8 bases are a match to TRBD2. With V trimmed by 5 bases and J by 4 bases, 4 bases remained unmatched. Germline-derived CDR1 and CDR2 are SQVTM and ANQGSEA. The length of the CDR3 is 12 residues. CDR3 sequence reads: CSVRLAKYEQYF. The DNA for the CDR3 is TGCAGCGTTCGACTAGCGAAATACGAGCAGTACTTC.

V usage is TRBV14 and J usage is TRBJ2-4, with 9 bases that match TRBD1. V shed 3 bases and J 3 bases; nucleotides not matched to a gene: 6. Germline V CDR1 and CDR2: SGHDN, FVKESK. CDR3 length: 16 amino acids. Here the CDR3 reads CASSQNRGLGKNIQYF. Here the CDR3 DNA reads TGTGCCAGCAGCCAGAACAGGGGGCTGGGCAAAAACATTCAGTACTTC.

This chain joins TRBV5-1 and TRBJ2-7; D is perhaps TRBD2 (6 bases). In germline, CDR1 is SGHRS, CDR2 YFSETQ. The CDR3 covers 14 residues. Trimming stripped 4 bases from V and 2 bases from J, with 13 bases between. The CDR3, as DNA: TGCGCCAGCAGCATCCTGACGGGGGCCTACGAGCAGTACTTC. Its translation is CASSILTGAYEQYF.

The V and J genes are TRBV11-3 and TRBJ2-7, with 8 bases lining up with TRBD1. The V gene end was trimmed by 5 bases and the J gene end by 0 bases; junction bases not matched to a gene: 6. Per germline, CDR1 SGHNT and CDR2 YENEEA. There are 15 residues in the CDR3. CDR3 sequence reads: CASSTRTGSSYEQYF. CDR3 bases: TGTGCCAGCAGCACTCGGACAGGGAGCTCCTACGAGCAGTACTTC.

The table lists this clone with a few counts. The V and J genes are TRBV25-1 and TRBJ2-4; D is unresolved. Germline V lookup: CDR1 MGHDK, CDR2 SYGVNS. Trimming cost V 3 bases and J 0 bases, with 9 bases left between them. This CDR3 region has 15 residues. CDR3 sequence: CASSDQSLAKNIQYF. The CDR3 DNA follows: TGTGCCAGCAGTGACCAGTCTCTAGCCAAAAACATTCAGTACTTC.

The V and J genes are TRBV7-9 and TRBJ1-6; 9 bases line up with TRBD1. CDR1 SEHNR and CDR2 FQNEAQ come from the germline V gene (reference sequence). The CDR3 runs to 14 residues. V lost 4 bases and J lost 9; bases outside the gene matches: 4. In nucleotides, the CDR3 is TGTGCCAGCAGCTCGGGACAGGGCGGTTCACCCCTCCACTTT. It codes for CASSSGQGGSPLHF.

The chain uses TRBV4-1 and TRBJ1-3; D gene uncertain. The CDR3 extends over 15 amino acids. Germline V lookup: CDR1 MGHRA, CDR2 YSYEKL. V was cut by 0 bases and J by 7 bases, with 13 bases left in between. DNA for the CDR3: TGCGCCAGCAGCCAAGATGCCCGGGGAGGCAACACCATATATTTT. Translated: CASSQDARGGNTIYF.

The rearrangement links TRBV4-3 to TRBJ2-7, with D perhaps matching TRBD1 (6 bases). The CDR3 consists of 16 residues. The germline V gene has CDR1 LGHNA and CDR2 YSLEER. The V gene lost 7 bases and the J gene lost 0 bases, with 19 bases spanning the gap. The DNA for the CDR3 is TGCGCCAGCAACGCGGATAACGACAGGTCCTCCTACGAGCAGTACTTC. Protein sequence: CASNADNDRSSYEQYF.

The V gene is TRBV27, the J gene TRBJ1-1, with 8 bases identical to TRBD1. The CDR3 covers 15 residues. CDR1 and CDR2 (germline): MNHEY, SMNVEV (reference sequence). J lost 3 bases, V lost 4 bases, and 7 bases had no gene match. This chain's CDR3 is CASSSGQGQDTEAFF. The CDR3 DNA is TGTGCCAGCAGTTCCGGACAGGGCCAGGACACTGAAGCTTTCTTT.

The V and J genes are TRBV6-1 and TRBJ1-6; 8 nucleotides line up with TRBD1. Trimming at V came to 2 bases and at J to 8 bases, leaving 2 bases not matched to a gene. The CDR3 has 14 amino acids. From germline, CDR1 is MNHNS and CDR2 SASEGT. The CDR3 bases are TGTGCCAGCAGTGAAATGGACAGGGATTCACCCCTCCACTTT. This codes for CASSEMDRDSPLHF.

This clone was seen a handful of times. The chain couples TRBV18 to TRBJ2-5; 11 bases agree with TRBD2. Germline V gives CDR1 KGHSH, CDR2 LQKENI. The CDR3 runs 14 residues. Trimming cost V 3 bases and J 4 bases; bases outside gene matches: 1. The CDR3 coding sequence is TGTGCCAGCTCACCGACTAGCGGGGTAGAGACCCAGTACTTC. As protein: CASSPTSGVETQYF.

This clone was counted between two and nine times. The CDR3 loop is CASRMQGQGEETQYF. CDR3 nucleotide sequence: TGTGCCAGCAGGATGCAGGGACAGGGCGAAGAGACCCAGTACTTC. The chain links TRBV5-8 to TRBJ2-5; TRBD1 aligns across 9 bases. J gave up 3 bases and V 5 bases, and 8 bases lay outside the gene matches. This CDR3 contains 15 residues. Germline CDR1 is SGHTS and CDR2 is YDEGEE. Based on the CDR3 plus reference TRBV5-8 and TRBJ2-5, the full variable domain is EAGVTQSPTHLIKTRGQQATLRCSPISGHTSVYWYQQALGLGLQFLLWYDEGEERNRGNFPPRFSGRQFPNYSSELNVNALELEDSALYLCASRMQGQGEETQYFGPGTRLLVL.

This clone is a singleton in its sample. This chain uses TRBV29-1 with TRBJ1-3, with D possibly TRBD1 on 6 matching bases. The CDR3 totals 16 residues. Germline V lookup: CDR1 SQVTM, CDR2 ANQGSEA. Deletions cut 1 base from V and 0 bases from J, with 13 bases between. The CDR3 sequence is CSVEGEGDSSGNTIYF. The CDR3 DNA is TGCAGCGTTGAAGGCGAGGGGGATAGCTCTGGAAACACCATATATTTT.

The chain joins TRBV7-2 to TRBJ2-4, with D possibly being TRBD1 (5 bases). V lost 6 bases to trimming and J lost 11 bases, with 23 bases between them. The CDR3 runs 15 residues. Germline V CDR1 and CDR2: SGHTA, FQGNSA. CDR3 loop: CASSSALLSAGLQYF. The CDR3 coding sequence is TGTGCCAGCAGTTCCGCCCTGCTCTCGGCAGGGCTTCAGTACTTC.

This sequence joins TRBV13 and TRBJ2-1; TRBD1 matches 10 bases. Germline CDR1 reads PRHDT; CDR2 reads FYEKMQ (reference sequence). The V segment lost 5 bases and the J segment 4 bases; nucleotides outside the gene matches: 11. This CDR3 comprises 17 residues. CDR3 sequence reads: CASSQGQGYTLYNEQFF. The DNA of the CDR3 is TGTGCCAGCAGCCAGGGACAGGGGTACACCCTTTACAATGAGCAGTTCTTC.